These T cell receptor beta chains were read from a single sample in a study of cytomegalovirus exposure and HLA in healthy donors. The method was immunoSEQ multiplex PCR; TCRdb's version includes in-frame clones alone and lacks a portion of them. The sample has under 300,000 clones, roughly four fifths seen once. The source material was PBMCs. The receptors come from a woman aged 55-75 years in good health and CMV-seropositive. The CDR3 runs from the conserved cysteine through the conserved F or W. Fields, in order: J gene, clone size, V gene, CDR3 length, D gene, CDR3 DNA, CDR3 protein. D genes are given only for firm matches. Clone sizes are given selectively: once, few, many, or a class where the clone is expanded.

TRBJ2-1 | . | TRBV29-1 | 11 | . | TGCAGCGTTGAAGAGTGGAGTGAGCAGTTCTTC | CSVEEWSEQFF
TRBJ2-7 | . | TRBV27 | 18 | TRBD2 | TGTGCCAGCAGTCTCTGGAAAAAAGACTGGACTAGCGGCTACGAGCAGTACTTC | CASSLWKKDWTSGYEQYF
TRBJ2-3 | . | TRBV5-1 | 13 | . | TGCGCCAGCTGGCGGGGCAGCACAGATACGCAGTATTTT | CASWRGSTDTQYF
TRBJ2-7 | few | TRBV7-9 | 12 | . | TGTTCCAGCAGCTCGTTAACCTACGAGCAGTACTTC | CSSSSLTYEQYF
TRBJ2-7 | few | TRBV28 | 15 | TRBD2 | TGTGCCAGCAGTTTACTAGCGGGAGGTACCTACGAGCAGTACTTC | CASSLLAGGTYEQYF
TRBJ2-7 | . | TRBV6-6 | 12 | . | TGTGCCAGCAGTTACTCGCGCTACGAGCAGTACTTC | CASSYSRYEQYF
TRBJ2-3 | . | TRBV5-4 | 13 | . | TGTGCCAGCAGCTCTTCAGGCTCAGATACGCAGTATTTT | CASSSSGSDTQYF
TRBJ2-7 | . | TRBV28 | 14 | . | TGTGCCAGCAGTCTCTTGACAGGTTTCGGGGAGCAGTACTTC | CASSLLTGFGEQYF
TRBJ2-7 | . | TRBV27 | 13 | . | TGTGACTCGCCCCGGGGGAGGTCCTACGAGCAGTACTTC | CDSPRGRSYEQYF
TRBJ2-3 | . | TRBV6-6 | 14 | . | TGTGCCAGCAGTTACGGACTATTCACAGATACGCAGTATTTT | CASSYGLFTDTQYF
TRBJ2-3 | few | TRBV25-1 | 16 | TRBD2 | TGTGCCAGCAGTCCCTGGACTAGCGGGATCACAGATACGCAGTATTTT | CASSPWTSGITDTQYF
TRBJ1-6 | . | TRBV11-2 | 16 | . | TGTGCCAGCAGCCTTGGTAGTAGCTCCTATAATTCACCCCTCCACTTT | CASSLGSSSYNSPLHF
TRBJ2-4 | . | TRBV2 | 14 | TRBD2 | TGTGCCAGCAGTCCCGGGACTAACAAAAACATTCAGTACTTC | CASSPGTNKNIQYF
TRBJ1-1 | . | TRBV6-6 | 12 | . | TGTGCCAGCAGTGAGGAGAACACTGAAGCTTTCTTT | CASSEENTEAFF
TRBJ2-3 | . | TRBV5-1 | 14 | TRBD1 | TGCGCCAGCGAGGGACAGGGACTCGGAGATACGCAGTATTTT | CASEGQGLGDTQYF
TRBJ2-5 | . | TRBV19 | 11 | . | TGTGCCAGTAAAATTTCAGGGACCCAGTACTTC | CASKISGTQYF
TRBJ2-7 | . | TRBV5-1 | 13 | . | TGCGCCAGCAGCCTCAGTGAATTCTACGAGCAGTACTTC | CASSLSEFYEQYF
TRBJ1-1 | . | TRBV5-6 | 16 | TRBD1 | TGTGCCAGCAGCTATGGACAGGGGTCGCCGTTCTCTGAAGCTTTCTTT | CASSYGQGSPFSEAFF
TRBJ2-3 | . | TRBV4-1 | 16 | . | TGCGCCAGCAGCCCACTAACCTCGCGCTCCACAGATACGCAGTATTTT | CASSPLTSRSTDTQYF
TRBJ2-7 | . | TRBV11-2 | 13 | . | TGTGCCAGCAGCTTAATGGTCAGCTACGAGCAGTACTTC | CASSLMVSYEQYF
TRBJ1-2 | . | TRBV18 | 14 | . | TGTGCCAGCTCACCACGGCAGGGAAGTGATGGCTACACCTTC | CASSPRQGSDGYTF
TRBJ2-7 | . | TRBV5-1 | 15 | . | TGCGCCAGCAGCTTCGACCCCGGAGGCGCCTACGAGCAGTACTTC | CASSFDPGGAYEQYF
TRBJ2-2 | . | TRBV7-2 | 16 | TRBD2 | TGTGCCAGCAGCTTTGGGAGGGAGGTGGGCACCGGGGAGCTGTTTTTT | CASSFGREVGTGELFF
TRBJ2-7 | . | TRBV30 | 14 | . | TGTGCCTGGAGTGACCCTAGCAGCCCCTACGAGCAGTACTTC | CAWSDPSSPYEQYF
TRBJ2-7 | . | TRBV28 | 12 | . | TGTGCCAGCAGGGAGGACGGCTACGAGCAGTACTTC | CASREDGYEQYF
TRBJ2-7 | . | TRBV6-5 | 15 | TRBD1 | TGTGCCAGCAGTTACAAGAGACAGGGGTCCTACGAACAGTACTTC | CASSYKRQGSYEQYF
TRBJ2-7 | . | TRBV4-1 | 17 | . | TGCGCCAGTAGCCAAGAGGCCTCAACCCTGGGGCCTTACGAGCAGTACTTC | CASSQEASTLGPYEQYF
TRBJ1-2 | . | TRBV23-1 | 19 | TRBD1 | TGCGCCAGCAGTCGACTAGGGACAGTCCAACTTATTGGGGATTATGGCTACACCTTC | CASSRLGTVQLIGDYGYTF
TRBJ2-7 | few | TRBV5-6 | 15 | . | TGTGCCAGCAGCTTACCACCGGGTACTTCCTACGAGCAGTACTTC | CASSLPPGTSYEQYF
TRBJ2-5 | . | TRBV7-9 | 16 | TRBD2 | TGTTCCAGCAGCTTAAAGGCTAGCGGGAGGCCTGAGACCCAGTACTTC | CSSSLKASGRPETQYF
TRBJ2-1 | . | TRBV6-4 | 15 | . | TGTGCCAGCAGTGACTCGACGGGAGCTGGGAATGAGCAGTTCTTC | CASSDSTGAGNEQFF
TRBJ2-7 | . | TRBV9 | 14 | . | TGTGCCAGCAGCCCAAACCCAGGTGCCTACGAGCAGTACTTC | CASSPNPGAYEQYF
TRBJ1-5 | . | TRBV4-1 | 16 | TRBD1 | TGCGCCAGCAGCCAAGAAGACAGGGGGGGAAATCAGCCCCAGCATTTT | CASSQEDRGGNQPQHF
TRBJ1-2 | . | TRBV27 | 14 | TRBD1 | TGTGCCAGCAGTTTTGGTGGGACAGGGGACGGCTACACCTTC | CASSFGGTGDGYTF
TRBJ2-1 | . | TRBV4-1 | 17 | TRBD2 | TGCGCCAGCAGCCAAGATCCGACGACTAGCGGGAGGGCTGAGCAGTTCTTC | CASSQDPTTSGRAEQFF
TRBJ1-6 | . | TRBV10-3 | 15 | . | TGTGCCATCAATGACCGGGGACTCTGGAATTCACCCCTCCACTTT | CAINDRGLWNSPLHF
TRBJ2-5 | . | TRBV2 | 13 | TRBD1 | TGTGCCAACACCGGGACAGGGATTGGGACCCAGTACTTC | CANTGTGIGTQYF
TRBJ2-7 | . | TRBV19 | 15 | . | TGTGCCAGTAGTATAGGAGGGGGGGCGCGTTATGAGCAGTACTTC | CASSIGGGARYEQYF
TRBJ1-2 | . | TRBV20-1 | 10 | . | TGCAGTGCTCCATCATATGGCTACACCTTC | CSAPSYGYTF
TRBJ1-1 | . | TRBV19 | 14 | . | TGTGCCACCTACCCCCGGCACGCAGGGGCTGAAGCTTTCTTT | CATYPRHAGAEAFF
TRBJ2-3 | . | TRBV9 | 16 | TRBD1 | TGTGCCAGCAGCACTCGGACAGGGGGAATCACAGATACGCAGTATTTT | CASSTRTGGITDTQYF
TRBJ2-7 | few | TRBV9 | 14 | TRBD2 | TGTGCCAGCAGCGTTGGGGACTACTCCTACGAGCAGTACTTC | CASSVGDYSYEQYF
TRBJ2-1 | . | TRBV5-1 | 19 | . | TGCGCCAGCAGCTTCTCCCCTATAATTACTAGTCCCTCGGGGAATGAGCAGTTCTTC | CASSFSPIITSPSGNEQFF
TRBJ2-7 | . | TRBV27 | 15 | TRBD2 | TGTGCCAGCAGTCATCCCCTCGGACTAGCGGACGAGCAGTACTTC | CASSHPLGLADEQYF
TRBJ1-3 | . | TRBV5-1 | 23 | . | TGCGCCAGCAGCCGGGTTTTTCGGGGGACCCGATCTGGACATCTTAGCTCTGGAAACACCATATATTTT | CASSRVFRGTRSGHLSSGNTIYF
TRBJ2-7 | few | TRBV6-6 | 16 | TRBD1 | TGTGCCAGCAGTTACCCAACCGGGACAGTTACCTACGAGCAGTACTTC | CASSYPTGTVTYEQYF
TRBJ1-1 | . | TRBV6-6 | 15 | TRBD1 | TGTGCCAGCAGTCCCCTCTTTGACAGGGACACTGAAGCTTTCTTT | CASSPLFDRDTEAFF
TRBJ2-2 | once | TRBV13 | 15 | TRBD1 | TGTGCCAGCAGACAACAGGGGGCATACACCGGGGAGCTGTTTTTT | CASRQQGAYTGELFF
TRBJ2-5 | . | TRBV4-1 | 15 | TRBD2 | TGCGCCAGCAGCCACGGGGGGGCTGCGGGAGAGACCCAGTACTTC | CASSHGGAAGETQYF
TRBJ2-1 | . | TRBV4-2 | 16 | TRBD2 | TGTGCCAGCAGCCAAGATCAAGCGGGAGGGGTGAATGAGCAGTTCTTC | CASSQDQAGGVNEQFF
TRBJ2-7 | . | TRBV6-6 | 14 | . | TGTGCCAGCAGTTACCGCTCCCGAGAGGACGAGCAGTACTTC | CASSYRSREDEQYF
TRBJ1-2 | . | TRBV27 | 15 | TRBD1 | TGTGCCAGCAGTTCCCTCCGGACAGGGAACTATGGCTACACCTTC | CASSSLRTGNYGYTF
TRBJ2-3 | . | TRBV6-5 | 16 | TRBD2 | TGTGCCAGCAGTTATGGAGTGAGCGGGGGGGCAGATACGCAGTATTTT | CASSYGVSGGADTQYF
TRBJ2-1 | . | TRBV28 | 13 | . | TGTGCCAGCACCGTCAGGTCCTACAATGAGCAGTTCTTC | CASTVRSYNEQFF
TRBJ2-1 | . | TRBV5-1 | 15 | TRBD2 | TGCGCCACCAGAGGACTAGCGGGAGGCGGGGATGAGCAGTTCTTC | CATRGLAGGGDEQFF